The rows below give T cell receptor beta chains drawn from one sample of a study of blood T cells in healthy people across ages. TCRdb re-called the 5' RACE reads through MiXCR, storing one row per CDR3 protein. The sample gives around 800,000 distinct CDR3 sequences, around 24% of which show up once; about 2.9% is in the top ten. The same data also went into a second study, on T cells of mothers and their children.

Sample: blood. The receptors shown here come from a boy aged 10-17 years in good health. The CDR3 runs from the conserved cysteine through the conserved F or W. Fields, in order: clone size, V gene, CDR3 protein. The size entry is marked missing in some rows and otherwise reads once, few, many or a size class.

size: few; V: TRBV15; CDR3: CATSREDNYGYTF
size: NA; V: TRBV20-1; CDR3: CSADSGTGNEQYF
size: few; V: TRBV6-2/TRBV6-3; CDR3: CASISGANVLTF
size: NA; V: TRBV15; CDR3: CATSRETHTEAFF
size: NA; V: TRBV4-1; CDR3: CASSQPLGRGRETQYF
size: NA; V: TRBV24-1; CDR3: CATSDFLPGKYF
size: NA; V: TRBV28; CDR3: CASGQERGATNEKLFF
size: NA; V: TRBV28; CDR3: CASSLQGARSYEQYF
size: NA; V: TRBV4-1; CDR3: CASSQDWGITEAFF
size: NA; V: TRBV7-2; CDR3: CASSRKATSGNTIYF
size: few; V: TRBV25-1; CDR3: CASSPWRRADGETQYF
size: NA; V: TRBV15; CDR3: CATSPSGGGTDTQYF
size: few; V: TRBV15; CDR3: CATSRDIGGDYDYTF
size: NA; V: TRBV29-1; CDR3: CSVADSSYEQYF
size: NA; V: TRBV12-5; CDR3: CASGLNRADTEAFF
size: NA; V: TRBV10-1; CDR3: CASSSDGFEAFF
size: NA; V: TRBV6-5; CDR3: CASRGRGKETQYF
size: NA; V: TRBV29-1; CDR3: CSVVLGGTGYFGYKGNEQFF
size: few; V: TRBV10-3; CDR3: CAIIVQGPYSNQPQHF
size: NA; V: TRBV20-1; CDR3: CSARDLRGTEANYGYTF
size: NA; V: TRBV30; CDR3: CAWSVSPGGLAGELFF
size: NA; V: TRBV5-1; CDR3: CASSFNDRGPSEGGELFF